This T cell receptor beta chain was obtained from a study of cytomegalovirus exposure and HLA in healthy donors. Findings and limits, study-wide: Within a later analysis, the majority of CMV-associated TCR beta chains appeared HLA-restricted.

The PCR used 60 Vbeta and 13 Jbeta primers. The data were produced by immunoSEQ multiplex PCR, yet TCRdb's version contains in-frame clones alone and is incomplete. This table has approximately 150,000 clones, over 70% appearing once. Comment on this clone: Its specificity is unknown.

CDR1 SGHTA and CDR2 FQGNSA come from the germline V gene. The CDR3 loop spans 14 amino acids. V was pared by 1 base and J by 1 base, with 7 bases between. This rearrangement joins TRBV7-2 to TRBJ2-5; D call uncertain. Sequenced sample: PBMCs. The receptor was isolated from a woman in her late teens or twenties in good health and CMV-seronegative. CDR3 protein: CASSLVNSQETQYF. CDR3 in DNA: TGTGCCAGCAGCTTAGTTAACAGCCAAGAGACCCAGTACTTC.